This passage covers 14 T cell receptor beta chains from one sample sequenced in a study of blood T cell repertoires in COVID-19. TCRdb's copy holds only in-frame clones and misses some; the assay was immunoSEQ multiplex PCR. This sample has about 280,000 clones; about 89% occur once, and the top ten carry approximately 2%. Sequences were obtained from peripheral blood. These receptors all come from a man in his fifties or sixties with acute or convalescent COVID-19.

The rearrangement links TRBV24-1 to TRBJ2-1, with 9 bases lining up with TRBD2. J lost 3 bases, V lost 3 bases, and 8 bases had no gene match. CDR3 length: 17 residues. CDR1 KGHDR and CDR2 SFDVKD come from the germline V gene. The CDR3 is CATSDAGQRGVYNEQFF. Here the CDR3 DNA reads TGTGCCACCAGTGATGCGGGCCAGCGGGGGGTCTACAATGAGCAGTTCTTC.

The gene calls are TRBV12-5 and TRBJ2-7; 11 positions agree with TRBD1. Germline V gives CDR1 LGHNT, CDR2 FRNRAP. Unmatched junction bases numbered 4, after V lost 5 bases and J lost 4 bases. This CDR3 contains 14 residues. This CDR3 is CASGTGQGAYEQYF. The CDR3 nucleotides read TGTGCTAGTGGTACCGGACAGGGGGCTTACGAGCAGTACTTC.

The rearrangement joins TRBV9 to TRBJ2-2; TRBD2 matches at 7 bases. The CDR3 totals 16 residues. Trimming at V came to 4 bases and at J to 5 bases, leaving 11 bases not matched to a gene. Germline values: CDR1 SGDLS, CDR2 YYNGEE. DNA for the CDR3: TGTGCCAGCAGCCTGACTAGCCCGAGTCGAACCGGGGAGCTGTTTTTT. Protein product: CASSLTSPSRTGELFF.

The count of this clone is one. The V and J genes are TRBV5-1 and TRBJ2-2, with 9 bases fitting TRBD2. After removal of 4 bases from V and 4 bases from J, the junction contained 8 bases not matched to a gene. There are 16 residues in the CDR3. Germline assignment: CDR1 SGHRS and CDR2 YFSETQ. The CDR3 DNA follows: TGCGCCAGCAGCCGAACCAGCGGGGGGTTCACCGGGGAGCTGTTTTTT. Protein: CASSRTSGGFTGELFF.

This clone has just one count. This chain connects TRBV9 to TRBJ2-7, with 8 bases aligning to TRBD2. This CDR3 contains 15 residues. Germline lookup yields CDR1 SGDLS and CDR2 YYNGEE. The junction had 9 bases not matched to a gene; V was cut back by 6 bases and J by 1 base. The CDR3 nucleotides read TGTGCCAGCACCCCCCGGGCTAGCGGGTCCTACGAGCAGTACTTC. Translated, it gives CASTPRASGSYEQYF.

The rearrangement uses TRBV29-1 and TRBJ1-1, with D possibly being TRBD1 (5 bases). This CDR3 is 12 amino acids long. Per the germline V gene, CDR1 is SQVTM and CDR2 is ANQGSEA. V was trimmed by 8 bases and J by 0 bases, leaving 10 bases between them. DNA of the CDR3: TGCAGCCTACAGGAGTTGAACACTGAAGCTTTCTTT. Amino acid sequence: CSLQELNTEAFF.

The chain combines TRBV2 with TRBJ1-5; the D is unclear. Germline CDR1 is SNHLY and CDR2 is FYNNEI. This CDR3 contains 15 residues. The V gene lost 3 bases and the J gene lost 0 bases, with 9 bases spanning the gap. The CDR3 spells CASSDGAYSNQPQHF. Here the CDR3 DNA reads TGTGCCAGCAGTGATGGAGCTTATAGCAATCAGCCCCAGCATTTT.

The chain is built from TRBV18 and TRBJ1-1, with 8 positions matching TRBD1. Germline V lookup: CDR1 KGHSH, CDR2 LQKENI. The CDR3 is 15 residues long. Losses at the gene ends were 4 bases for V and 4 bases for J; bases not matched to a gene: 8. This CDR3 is CASSLRQGLSTEAFF. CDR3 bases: TGTGCCAGCTCACTCCGACAGGGGTTAAGCACTGAAGCTTTCTTT.

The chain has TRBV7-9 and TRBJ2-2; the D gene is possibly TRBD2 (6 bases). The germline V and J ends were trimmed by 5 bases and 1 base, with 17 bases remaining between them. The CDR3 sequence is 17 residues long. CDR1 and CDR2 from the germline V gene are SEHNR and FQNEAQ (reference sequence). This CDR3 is CASSQFQGGRNTGELFF. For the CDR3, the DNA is TGTGCCAGCAGCCAATTTCAGGGAGGTCGGAACACCGGGGAGCTGTTTTTT.

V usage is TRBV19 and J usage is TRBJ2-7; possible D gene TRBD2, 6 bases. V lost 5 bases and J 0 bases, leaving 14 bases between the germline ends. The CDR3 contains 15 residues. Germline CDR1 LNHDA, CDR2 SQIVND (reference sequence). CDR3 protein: CASSSLNGGSYEQYF. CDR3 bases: TGTGCCAGTAGTTCCTTGAACGGGGGCTCCTACGAGCAGTACTTC.

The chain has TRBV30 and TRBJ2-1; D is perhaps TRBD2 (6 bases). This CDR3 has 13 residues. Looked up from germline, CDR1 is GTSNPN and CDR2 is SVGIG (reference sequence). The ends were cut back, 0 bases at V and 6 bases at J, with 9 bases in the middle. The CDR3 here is CAWSVRRGNEQFF. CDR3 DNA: TGTGCCTGGAGTGTACGGAGGGGCAATGAGCAGTTCTTC. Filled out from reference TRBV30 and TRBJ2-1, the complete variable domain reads SQTIHQWPATLVQPVGSPLSLECTVEGTSNPNLYWYRQAAGRGLQLLFYSVGIGQISSEVPQNLSASRPQDRQFILSSKKLLLSDSGFYLCAWSVRRGNEQFFGPGTRLTVL.

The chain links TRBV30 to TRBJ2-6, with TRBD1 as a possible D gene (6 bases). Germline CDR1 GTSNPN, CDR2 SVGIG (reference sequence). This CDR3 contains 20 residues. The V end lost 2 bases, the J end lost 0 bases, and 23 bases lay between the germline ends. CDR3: CAWSRYRARVRSSGANVLTF. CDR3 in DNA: TGTGCCTGGAGTCGATACAGGGCCAGGGTTAGGAGCTCTGGGGCCAACGTCCTGACTTTC. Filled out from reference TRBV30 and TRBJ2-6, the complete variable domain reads SQTIHQWPATLVQPVGSPLSLECTVEGTSNPNLYWYRQAAGRGLQLLFYSVGIGQISSEVPQNLSASRPQDRQFILSSKKLLLSDSGFYLCAWSRYRARVRSSGANVLTFGAGSRLTVL.

CDR3: CASSRGGGPDTQYF. The CDR3 DNA reads TGTGCCAGCAGCCGAGGCGGGGGGCCAGATACGCAGTATTTT. The V gene is TRBV14, the J gene TRBJ2-3, with TRBD2 matching 8 bases. The CDR3 contains 14 residues. Looked up from germline, CDR1 is SGHDN and CDR2 is FVKESK. With V trimmed by 4 bases and J by 4 bases, 4 bases remained unmatched.

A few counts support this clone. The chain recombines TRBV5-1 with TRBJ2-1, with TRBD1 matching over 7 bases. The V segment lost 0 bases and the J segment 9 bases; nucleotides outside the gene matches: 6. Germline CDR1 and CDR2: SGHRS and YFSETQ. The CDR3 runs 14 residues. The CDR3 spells CASSLDGTAGEQFF. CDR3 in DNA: TGCGCCAGCAGCTTGGATGGGACAGCAGGTGAGCAGTTCTTC.